This entry lists 2 T cell receptor beta chains sequenced from one sample in a study of cytomegalovirus exposure and HLA in healthy donors. Amplification used 60 Vbeta primers and 13 Jbeta primers. The data were produced by immunoSEQ multiplex PCR, yet TCRdb's version contains in-frame clones alone and is incomplete. The sample includes around 130,000 clones, 81% of them seen just once. The sequencing sample was made of PBMCs. These receptors were collected from a woman aged 40 to 49 in good health and CMV-seronegative.

The chain carries TRBV2 and TRBJ2-7; D is perhaps TRBD1 (5 bases). The CDR3 is made up of 13 amino acids. The V and J ends lost 8 bases and 2 bases respectively, with 13 bases between them. CDR1 is SNHLY and CDR2 is FYNNEI in the germline V gene. In DNA, the CDR3 is TGTGCCAGCGGGTCGGACACCACCTACGAGCAGTACTTC. Amino acid sequence: CASGSDTTYEQYF.

The chain recombines TRBV10-2 with TRBJ2-2; a weak D match, TRBD1 (6 bases). Deletions cut 7 bases from V and 6 bases from J, with 9 bases between. The CDR3 loop spans 12 amino acids. Germline values: CDR1 WSHSY, CDR2 SAAADI. The CDR3 sequence is CASKEGAGELFF. Written as DNA, the CDR3 is TGCGCCAGCAAAGAGGGGGCCGGGGAGCTGTTTTTT.